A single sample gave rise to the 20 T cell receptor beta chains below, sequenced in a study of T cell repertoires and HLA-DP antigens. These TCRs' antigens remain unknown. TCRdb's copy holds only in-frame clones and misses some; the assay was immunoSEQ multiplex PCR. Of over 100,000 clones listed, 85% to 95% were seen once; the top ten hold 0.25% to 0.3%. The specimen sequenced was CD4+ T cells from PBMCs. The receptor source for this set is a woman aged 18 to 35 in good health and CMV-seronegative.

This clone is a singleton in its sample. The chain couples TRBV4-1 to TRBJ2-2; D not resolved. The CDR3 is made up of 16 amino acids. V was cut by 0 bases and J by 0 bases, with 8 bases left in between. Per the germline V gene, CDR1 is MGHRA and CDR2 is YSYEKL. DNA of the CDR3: TGCGCCAGCAGCCAAGAACCCGCCCCGAACACCGGGGAGCTGTTTTTT. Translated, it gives CASSQEPAPNTGELFF.

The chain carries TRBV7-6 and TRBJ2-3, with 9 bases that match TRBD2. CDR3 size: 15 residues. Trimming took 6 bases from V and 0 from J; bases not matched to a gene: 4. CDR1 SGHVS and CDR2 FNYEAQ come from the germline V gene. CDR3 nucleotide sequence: TGTGCCAGCAGTCGTAGCGGGGGCAGCACAGATACGCAGTATTTT. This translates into CASSRSGGSTDTQYF.

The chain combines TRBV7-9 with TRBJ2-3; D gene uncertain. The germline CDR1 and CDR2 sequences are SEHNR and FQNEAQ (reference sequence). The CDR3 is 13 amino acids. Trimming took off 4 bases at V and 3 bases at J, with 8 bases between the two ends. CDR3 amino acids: CASSSHSTDTQYF. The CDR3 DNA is TGTGCCAGCAGCTCCCATTCAACAGATACGCAGTATTTT.

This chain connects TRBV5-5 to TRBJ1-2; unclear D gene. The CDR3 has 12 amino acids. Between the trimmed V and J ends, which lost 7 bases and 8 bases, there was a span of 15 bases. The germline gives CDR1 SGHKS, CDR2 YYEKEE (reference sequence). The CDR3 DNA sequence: TGTGCCAGCGACCGAGTAGGGTACGGCTACACCTTC. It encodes CASDRVGYGYTF.

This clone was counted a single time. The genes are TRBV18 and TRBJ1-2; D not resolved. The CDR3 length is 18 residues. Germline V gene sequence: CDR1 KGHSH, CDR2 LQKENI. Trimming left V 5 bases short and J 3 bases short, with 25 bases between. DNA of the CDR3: TGTGCCAGCTCAGCTAGCTTTTCAGGAGAATCGGTTGACTATGGCTACACCTTC. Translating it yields CASSASFSGESVDYGYTF.

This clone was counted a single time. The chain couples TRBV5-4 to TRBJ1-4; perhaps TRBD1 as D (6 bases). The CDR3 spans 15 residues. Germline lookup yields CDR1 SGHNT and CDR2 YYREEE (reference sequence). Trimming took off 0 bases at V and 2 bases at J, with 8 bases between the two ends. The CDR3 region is CASSLGGATNEKLFF. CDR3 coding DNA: TGTGCCAGCAGCTTGGGGGGGGCGACTAATGAAAAACTGTTTTTT. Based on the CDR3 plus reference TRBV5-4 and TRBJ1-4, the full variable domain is ETGVTQSPTHLIKTRGQQVTLRCSSQSGHNTVSWYQQALGQGPQFIFQYYREEENGRGNFPPRFSGLQFPNYSSELNVNALELDDSALYLCASSLGGATNEKLFFGSGTQLSVL.

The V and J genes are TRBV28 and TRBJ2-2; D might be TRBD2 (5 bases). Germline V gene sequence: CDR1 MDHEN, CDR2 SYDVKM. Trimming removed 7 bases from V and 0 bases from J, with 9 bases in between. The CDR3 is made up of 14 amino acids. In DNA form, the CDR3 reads TGTGCCAGCATAGGGAGAGCGAACACCGGGGAGCTGTTTTTT. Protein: CASIGRANTGELFF.

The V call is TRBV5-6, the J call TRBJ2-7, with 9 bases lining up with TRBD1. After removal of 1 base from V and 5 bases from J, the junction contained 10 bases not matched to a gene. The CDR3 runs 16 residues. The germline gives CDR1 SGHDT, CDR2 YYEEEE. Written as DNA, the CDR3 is TGTGCCAGCAGCTTGCGGACAGGGGCCCTTTCGCACGAGCAGTACGTC. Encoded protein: CASSLRTGALSHEQYV.

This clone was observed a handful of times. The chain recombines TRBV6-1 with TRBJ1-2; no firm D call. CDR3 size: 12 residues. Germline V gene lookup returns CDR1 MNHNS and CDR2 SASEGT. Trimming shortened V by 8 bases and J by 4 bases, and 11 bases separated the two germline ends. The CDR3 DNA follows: TGTGCCAGCGGAGACGGACTCTATGGCTACACCTTC. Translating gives CASGDGLYGYTF.

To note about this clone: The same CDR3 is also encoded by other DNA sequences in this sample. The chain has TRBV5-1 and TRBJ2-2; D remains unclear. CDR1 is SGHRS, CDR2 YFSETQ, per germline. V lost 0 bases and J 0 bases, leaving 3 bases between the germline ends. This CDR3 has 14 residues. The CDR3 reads CASSLAANTGELFF. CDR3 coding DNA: TGCGCCAGCAGCTTGGCGGCGAACACCGGGGAGCTGTTTTTT.

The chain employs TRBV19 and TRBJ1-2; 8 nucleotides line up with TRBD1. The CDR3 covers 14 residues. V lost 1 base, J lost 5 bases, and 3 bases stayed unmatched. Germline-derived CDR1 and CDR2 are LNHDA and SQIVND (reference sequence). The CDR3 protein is CASSIGRTGYGYTF. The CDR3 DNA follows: TGTGCCAGTAGTATAGGACGGACAGGGTATGGCTACACCTTC. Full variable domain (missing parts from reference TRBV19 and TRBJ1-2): DGGITQSPKYLFRKEGQNVTLSCEQNLNHDAMYWYRQDPGQGLRLIYYSQIVNDFQKGDIAEGYSVSREKKESFPLTVTSAQKNPTAFYLCASSIGRTGYGYTFGSGTRLTVV.

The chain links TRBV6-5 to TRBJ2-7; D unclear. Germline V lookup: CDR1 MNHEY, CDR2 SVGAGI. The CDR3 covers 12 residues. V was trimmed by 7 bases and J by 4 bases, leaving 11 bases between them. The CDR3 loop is CASISGGYEQYF. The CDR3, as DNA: TGTGCCAGCATAAGTGGTGGATACGAGCAGTACTTC.

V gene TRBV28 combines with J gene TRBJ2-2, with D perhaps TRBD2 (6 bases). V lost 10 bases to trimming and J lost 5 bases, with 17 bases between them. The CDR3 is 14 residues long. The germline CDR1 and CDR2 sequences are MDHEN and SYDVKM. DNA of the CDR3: TGTGCCACCGAGACTAGTCGTGTGACCGGGGAGCTGTTTTTT. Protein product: CATETSRVTGELFF.

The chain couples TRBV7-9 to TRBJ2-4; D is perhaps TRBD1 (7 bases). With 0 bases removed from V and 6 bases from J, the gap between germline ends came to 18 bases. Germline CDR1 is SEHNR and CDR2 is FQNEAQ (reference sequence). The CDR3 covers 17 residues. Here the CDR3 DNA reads TGTGCCAGCAGCTTAGCCTTACAGGGGTCGCGGGGAAACATTCAGTACTTC. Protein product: CASSLALQGSRGNIQYF.

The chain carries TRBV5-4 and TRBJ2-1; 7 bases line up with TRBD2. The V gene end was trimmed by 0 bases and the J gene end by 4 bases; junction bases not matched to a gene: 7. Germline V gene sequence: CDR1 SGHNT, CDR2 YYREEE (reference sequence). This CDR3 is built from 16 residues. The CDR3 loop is CASSLGRDYPYNEQFF. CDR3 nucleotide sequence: TGTGCCAGCAGCTTGGGACGGGACTATCCATACAATGAGCAGTTCTTC.

CDR3: CASSMRTFSYEQYF. The DNA of the CDR3 is TGTGCCAGTAGTATGCGGACCTTCTCCTACGAGCAGTACTTC. The chain couples TRBV19 to TRBJ2-7; D unclear. CDR1 LNHDA and CDR2 SQIVND come from the germline V gene (reference sequence). The CDR3 has 14 amino acids. Trimming shortened V by 3 bases and J by 0 bases, and 9 bases separated the two germline ends.

The CDR3 coding sequence is TGCAGCGTGAGGAACACCGGGGAGCTGTTTTTT. This sequence encodes CSVRNTGELFF. The chain carries TRBV29-1 and TRBJ2-2, with D unresolved. V shed 6 bases and J shed 1 base, with 3 bases lying between them. Germline V lookup: CDR1 SQVTM, CDR2 ANQGSEA. There are 11 residues in the CDR3.

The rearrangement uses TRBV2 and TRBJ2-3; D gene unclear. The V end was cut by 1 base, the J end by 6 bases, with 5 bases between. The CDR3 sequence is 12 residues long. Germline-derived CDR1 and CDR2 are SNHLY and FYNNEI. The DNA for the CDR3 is TGTGCCAGCAGTGAAGGGCGGGATACGCAGTATTTT. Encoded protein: CASSEGRDTQYF.

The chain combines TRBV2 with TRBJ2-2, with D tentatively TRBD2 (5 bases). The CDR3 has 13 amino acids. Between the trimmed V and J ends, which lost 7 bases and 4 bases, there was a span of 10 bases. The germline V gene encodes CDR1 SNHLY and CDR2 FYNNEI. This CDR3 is CASNTGSTGELFF. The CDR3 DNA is TGTGCCAGCAATACGGGATCCACCGGGGAGCTGTTTTTT.

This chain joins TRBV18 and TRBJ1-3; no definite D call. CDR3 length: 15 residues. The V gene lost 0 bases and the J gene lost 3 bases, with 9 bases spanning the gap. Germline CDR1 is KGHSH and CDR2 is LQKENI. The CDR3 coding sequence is TGTGCCAGCTCACCACCGTTCCCAGTTGGAAACACCATATATTTT. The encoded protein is CASSPPFPVGNTIYF.